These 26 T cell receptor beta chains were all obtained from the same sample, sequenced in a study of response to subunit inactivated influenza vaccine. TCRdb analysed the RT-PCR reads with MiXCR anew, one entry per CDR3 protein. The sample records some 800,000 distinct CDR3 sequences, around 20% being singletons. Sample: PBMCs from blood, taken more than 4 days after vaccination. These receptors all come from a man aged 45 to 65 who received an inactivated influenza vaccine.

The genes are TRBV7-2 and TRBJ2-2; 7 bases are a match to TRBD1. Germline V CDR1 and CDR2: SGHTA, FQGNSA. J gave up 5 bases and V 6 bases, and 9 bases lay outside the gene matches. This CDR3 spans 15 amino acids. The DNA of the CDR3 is TGTGCCAGCAGTTTACAGACAGGGAGTACCGGGGAGCTGTTTTTT. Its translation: CASSLQTGSTGELFF.

The CDR3 spells CASRDSNSGNTIYF. CDR3 nucleotides: TGTGCCAGCCGGGACTCAAACTCTGGAAACACCATATATTTT. The V and J genes are TRBV7-9 and TRBJ1-3, with D perhaps TRBD1 (5 bases). The germline V and J ends were trimmed by 8 bases and 0 bases, with 11 bases remaining between them. Germline CDR1 and CDR2: SEHNR and FQNEAQ (reference sequence). The CDR3 extends over 14 amino acids.

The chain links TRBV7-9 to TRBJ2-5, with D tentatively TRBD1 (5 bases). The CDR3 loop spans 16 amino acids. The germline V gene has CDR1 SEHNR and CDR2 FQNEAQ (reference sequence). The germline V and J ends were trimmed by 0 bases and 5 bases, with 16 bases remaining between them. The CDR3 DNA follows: TGTGCCAGCAGCTTAGCAGGTGCAGGGTTGGAGGAGACCCAGTACTTC. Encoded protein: CASSLAGAGLEETQYF.

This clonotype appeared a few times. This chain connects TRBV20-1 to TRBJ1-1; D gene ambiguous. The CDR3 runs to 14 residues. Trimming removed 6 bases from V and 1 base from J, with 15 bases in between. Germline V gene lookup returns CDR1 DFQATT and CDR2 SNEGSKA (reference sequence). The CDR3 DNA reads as TGCAGTGCAACCGCTAAATCGGGGAACACTGAAGCTTTCTTT. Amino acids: CSATAKSGNTEAFF.

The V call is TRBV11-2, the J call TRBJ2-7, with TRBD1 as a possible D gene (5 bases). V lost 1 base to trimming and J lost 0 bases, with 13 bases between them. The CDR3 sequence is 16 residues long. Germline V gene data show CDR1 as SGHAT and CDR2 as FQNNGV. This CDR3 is CASSLVSTVLSYEQYF. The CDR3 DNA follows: TGTGCCAGCAGCTTAGTTTCGACAGTGCTCTCCTACGAGCAGTACTTC.

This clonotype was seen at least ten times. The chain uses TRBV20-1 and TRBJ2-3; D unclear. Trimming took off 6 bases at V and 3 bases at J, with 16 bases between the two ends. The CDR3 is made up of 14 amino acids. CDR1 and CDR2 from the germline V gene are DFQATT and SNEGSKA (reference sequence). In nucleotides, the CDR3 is TGCAGTGCACCAGCGTTGGCGTCAACAGATACGCAGTATTTT. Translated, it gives CSAPALASTDTQYF.

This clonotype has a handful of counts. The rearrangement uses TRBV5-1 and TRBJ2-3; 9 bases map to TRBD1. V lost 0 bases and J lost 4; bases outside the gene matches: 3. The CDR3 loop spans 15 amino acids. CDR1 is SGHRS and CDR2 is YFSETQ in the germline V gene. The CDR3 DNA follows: TGCGCCAGCAGCTTGGTGGGACAGGGTCCAGATACGCAGTATTTT. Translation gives CASSLVGQGPDTQYF.

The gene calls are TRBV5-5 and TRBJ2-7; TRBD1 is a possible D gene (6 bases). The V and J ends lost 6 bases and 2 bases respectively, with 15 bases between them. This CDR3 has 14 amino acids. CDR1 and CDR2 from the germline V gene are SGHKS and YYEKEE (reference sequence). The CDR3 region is CASIMGRGTYEQYF. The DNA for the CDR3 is TGTGCCAGCATAATGGGTAGGGGGACCTACGAGCAGTACTTC.

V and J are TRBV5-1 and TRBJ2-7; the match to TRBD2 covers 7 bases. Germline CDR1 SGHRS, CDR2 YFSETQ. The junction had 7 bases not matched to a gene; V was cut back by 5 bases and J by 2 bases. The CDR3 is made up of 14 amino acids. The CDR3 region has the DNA TGCGCCAGCAGTCGGGGGGAGTCGACCTACGAGCAGTACTTC. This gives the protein CASSRGESTYEQYF.

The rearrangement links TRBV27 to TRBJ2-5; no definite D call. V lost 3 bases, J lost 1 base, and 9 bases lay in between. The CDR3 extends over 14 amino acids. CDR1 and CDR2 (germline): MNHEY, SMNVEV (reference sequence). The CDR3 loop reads CASSFLGGQETQYF. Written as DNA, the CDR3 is TGTGCCAGCAGTTTCCTCGGTGGCCAAGAGACCCAGTACTTC.

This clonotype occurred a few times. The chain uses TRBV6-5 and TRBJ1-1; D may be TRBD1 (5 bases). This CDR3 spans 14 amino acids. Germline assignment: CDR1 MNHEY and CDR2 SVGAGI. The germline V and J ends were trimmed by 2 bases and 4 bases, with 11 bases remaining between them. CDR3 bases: TGTGCCAGCAGTTACGGTCCGGGGGGCACTGAAGCTTTCTTT. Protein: CASSYGPGGTEAFF.

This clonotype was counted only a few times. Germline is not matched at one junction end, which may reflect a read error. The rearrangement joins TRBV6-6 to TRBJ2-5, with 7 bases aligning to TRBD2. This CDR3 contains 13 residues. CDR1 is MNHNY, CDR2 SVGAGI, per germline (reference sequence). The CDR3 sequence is CASRKRGNEIQYF. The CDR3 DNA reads TGTGCCAGCAGAAAGCGGGGTAACGAGATCCAGTACTTC.

The CDR3 region has the DNA TGCGCCAGCAGCTCACCCGGGACCGGAAGCGGGGAGCTGTTTTTT. It is translated as CASSSPGTGSGELFF. V gene TRBV5-1 combines with J gene TRBJ2-2; D tentatively reads TRBD1 or TRBD2 (5 bases each). CDR3 length equals 15 residues. V was shortened by 3 bases and J by 7 bases, with 16 bases between the two germline ends. The germline V gene encodes CDR1 SGHRS and CDR2 YFSETQ.

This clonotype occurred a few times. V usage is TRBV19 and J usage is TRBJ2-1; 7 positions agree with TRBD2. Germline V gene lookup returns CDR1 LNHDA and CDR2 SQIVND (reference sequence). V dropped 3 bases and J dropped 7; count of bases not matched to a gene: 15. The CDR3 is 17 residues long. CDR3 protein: CASSIRGSLAEGNEQFF. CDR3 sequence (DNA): TGTGCCAGTAGTATTCGGGGTAGTCTAGCGGAAGGAAATGAGCAGTTCTTC.

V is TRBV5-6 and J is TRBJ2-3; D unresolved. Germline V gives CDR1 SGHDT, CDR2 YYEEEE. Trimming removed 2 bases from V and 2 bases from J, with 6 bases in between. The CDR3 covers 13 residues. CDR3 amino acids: CASSFSPTDTQYF. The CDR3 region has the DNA TGTGCCAGCAGCTTCTCTCCCACAGATACGCAGTATTTT.

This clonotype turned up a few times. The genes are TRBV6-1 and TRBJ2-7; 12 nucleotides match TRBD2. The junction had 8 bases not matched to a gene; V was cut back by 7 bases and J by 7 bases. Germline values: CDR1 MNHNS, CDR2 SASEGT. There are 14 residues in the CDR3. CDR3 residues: CASKLAGGVREQYF. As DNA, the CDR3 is TGTGCCAGCAAGCTAGCGGGAGGGGTAAGGGAGCAGTACTTC.

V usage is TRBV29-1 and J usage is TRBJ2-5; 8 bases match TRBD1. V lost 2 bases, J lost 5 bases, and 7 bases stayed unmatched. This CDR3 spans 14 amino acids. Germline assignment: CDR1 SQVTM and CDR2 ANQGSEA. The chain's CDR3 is CSVELQGAQETQYF. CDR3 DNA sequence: TGCAGCGTTGAACTGCAGGGGGCCCAGGAGACCCAGTACTTC.

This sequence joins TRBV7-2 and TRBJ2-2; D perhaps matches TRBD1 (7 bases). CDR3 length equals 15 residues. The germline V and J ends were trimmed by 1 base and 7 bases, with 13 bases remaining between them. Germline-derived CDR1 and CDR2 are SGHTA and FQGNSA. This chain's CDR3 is CASSLDIQGGGELFF. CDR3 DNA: TGTGCCAGCAGCTTAGACATCCAGGGGGGCGGGGAGCTGTTTTTT.

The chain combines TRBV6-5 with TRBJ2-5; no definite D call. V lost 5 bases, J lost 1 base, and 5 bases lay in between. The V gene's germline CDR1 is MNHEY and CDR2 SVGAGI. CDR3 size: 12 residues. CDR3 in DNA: TGTGCCAGCAGTATGGGCCAAGAGACCCAGTACTTC. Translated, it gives CASSMGQETQYF.

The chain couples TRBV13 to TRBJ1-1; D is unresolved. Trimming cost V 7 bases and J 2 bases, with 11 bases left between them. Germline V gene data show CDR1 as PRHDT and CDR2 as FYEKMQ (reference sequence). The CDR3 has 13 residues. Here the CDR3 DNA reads TGTGCCAGCACCAATGGACTCAACACTGAAGCTTTCTTT. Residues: CASTNGLNTEAFF.

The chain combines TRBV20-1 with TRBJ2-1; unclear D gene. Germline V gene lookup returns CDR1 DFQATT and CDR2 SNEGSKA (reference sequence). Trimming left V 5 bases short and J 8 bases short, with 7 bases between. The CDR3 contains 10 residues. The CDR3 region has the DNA TGCAGTGCTCTCCGAGATGAGCAGTTCTTC. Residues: CSALRDEQFF.

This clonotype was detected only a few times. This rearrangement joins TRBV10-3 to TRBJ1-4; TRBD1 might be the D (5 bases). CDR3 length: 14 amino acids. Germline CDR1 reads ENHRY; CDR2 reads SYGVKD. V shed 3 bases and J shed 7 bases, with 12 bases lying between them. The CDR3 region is CAISDGGEAEKLFF. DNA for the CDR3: TGTGCCATCAGTGATGGAGGGGAGGCTGAAAAACTGTTTTTT.

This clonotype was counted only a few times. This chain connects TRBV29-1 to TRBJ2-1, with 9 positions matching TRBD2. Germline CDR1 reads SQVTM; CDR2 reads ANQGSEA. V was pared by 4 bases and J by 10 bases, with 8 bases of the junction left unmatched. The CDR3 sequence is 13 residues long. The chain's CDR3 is CSVAGTSSWEQFF. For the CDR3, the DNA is TGCAGCGTTGCCGGGACTAGCTCGTGGGAGCAGTTCTTC.

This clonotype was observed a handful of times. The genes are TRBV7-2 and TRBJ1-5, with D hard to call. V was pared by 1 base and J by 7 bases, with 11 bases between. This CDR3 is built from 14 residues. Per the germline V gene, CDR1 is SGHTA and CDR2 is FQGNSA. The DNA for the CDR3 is TGTGCCAGCAGCTTAGGGGGTATGGGGCAGCCCCAGCATTTT. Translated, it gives CASSLGGMGQPQHF.

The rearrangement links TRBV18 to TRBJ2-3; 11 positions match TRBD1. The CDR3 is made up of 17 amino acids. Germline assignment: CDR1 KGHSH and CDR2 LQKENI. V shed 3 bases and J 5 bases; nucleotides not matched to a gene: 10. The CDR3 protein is CASSPPGQGGFGDTQYF. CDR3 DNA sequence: TGTGCCAGCTCACCGCCGGGACAGGGGGGGTTTGGAGATACGCAGTATTTT.

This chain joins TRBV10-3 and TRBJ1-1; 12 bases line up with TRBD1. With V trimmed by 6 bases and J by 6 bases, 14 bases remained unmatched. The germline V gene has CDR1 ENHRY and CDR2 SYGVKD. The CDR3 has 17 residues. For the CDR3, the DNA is TGTGCCATCAGCGAACACCGGGACAGGGGGCAAGGCGCTGAAGCTTTCTTT. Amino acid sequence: CAISEHRDRGQGAEAFF.